This is a list of T cell receptor beta chains from one sample in a study of T cells in Graves' hyperthyroidism and ophthalmopathy. TCRdb called the multiplex PCR reads again in MiXCR, with one record for every CDR3 protein. The repertoire holds roughly 100,000 distinct CDR3 sequences, 51% seen once, with around 29% in the top ten. Sequencing was carried out using blood. The source of these receptors is a middle-aged woman with Graves' hyperthyroidism. CDR3s include the opening cysteine and the closing phenylalanine or tryptophan. The D gene is left open where the match is weak. Clone size, where shown, is once, few, many, or a class for clones that have expanded.

abundance	d_gene	v_gene	j_gene	len	CDR3aa	CDR3nt
NA	NA	TRBV5-1	TRBJ2-2	16	CASSLTGNYNTGELFF	TGCGCCAGCAGCCTTACAGGGAACTACAACACCGGGGAGCTGTTTTTT
NA	TRBD2	TRBV7-2	TRBJ2-7	15	CASSFLAGSTYEQYF	TGTGCCAGCAGCTTCCTAGCGGGATCAACCTACGAGCAGTACTTC
many	NA	TRBV19	TRBJ1-4	14	CASSKETEGEKLFF	TGTGCCAGTAGTAAAGAGACAGAGGGCGAAAAACTGTTTTTT
many	NA	TRBV25-1	TRBJ1-5	15	CASSVSGAGNQPQHF	TGTGCCAGCAGTGTTTCAGGGGCAGGCAATCAGCCCCAGCATTTT
few	TRBD2	TRBV12-3/TRBV12-4	TRBJ2-2	16	CASSSLAGVATGELFF	TGTGCCAGCAGTTCACTAGCGGGAGTAGCAACCGGGGAGCTGTTTTTT
NA	NA	TRBV10-3	TRBJ2-7	16	CAICSAPLTGSYEQYF	NA
few	NA	TRBV7-9	TRBJ2-5	13	CASSFQGGETQYF	TGTGCCAGCAGCTTTCAGGGGGGTGAGACCCAGTACTTC
medium-sized	NA	TRBV2	TRBJ1-2	14	CASSEAPDSRGYTF	TGTGCCAGCAGTGAAGCGCCCGACAGTAGGGGCTACACCTTC
NA	TRBD2	TRBV27	TRBJ2-2	17	CASSLYGAGVNTGELFF	TGTGCCAGCAGTTTATACGGAGCGGGAGTAAACACCGGGGAGCTGTTTTTT
NA	TRBD1	TRBV9	TRBJ1-6	13	CASSWTGNSPLHF	TGTGCCAGCAGCTGGACAGGGAACTCACCCCTCCACTTT
few	TRBD2	TRBV13	TRBJ2-3	15	CASSRTSGSIDTQYF	TGCGCCAGCAGTCGGACTAGCGGGAGTATCGATACGCAGTATTTT
NA	NA	TRBV12-3/TRBV12-4	TRBJ1-2	12	CASRLGAYGYTF	TGTGCCAGCAGATTGGGGGCCTATGGCTACACCTTC
NA	NA	TRBV24-1	TRBJ1-2	20	CATSDSTGRGGRERVDGYTF	TGTGCCACCAGTGATTCTACAGGGCGCGGCGGAAGGGAACGCGTAGATGGCTACACCTTC
NA	NA	TRBV29-1	TRBJ1-2	13	CSVVDSVNYGYTF	TGCAGCGTTGTGGACAGCGTAAACTATGGCTACACCTTC
NA	TRBD1	TRBV6-1	TRBJ1-6	16	CASSTGQGFYNSPLHF	TGTGCCAGCAGTACCGGACAGGGGTTCTACAATTCACCCCTCCACTTT
NA	NA	TRBV29-1	TRBJ1-1	12	CSRSPLNTEAFF	TGCAGCCGAAGCCCCCTGAACACTGAAGCTTTCTTT
many	NA	TRBV6-5	TRBJ1-1	14	CASSYRRGNTEAFF	TGTGCCAGCAGTTACCGAAGGGGCAACACTGAAGCTTTCTTT
few	NA	TRBV10-3	TRBJ1-3	14	CAISVFGGRDTIYF	TGTGCCATCAGTGTCTTTGGGGGCAGGGACACCATATATTTT
NA	NA	TRBV4-1	TRBJ2-7	13	CASSQPEWGEQYF	TGCGCCAGCAGCCAGCCCGAGTGGGGAGAGCAGTACTTC
few	NA	TRBV7-3	TRBJ2-7	14	CASSPPGLVYEQYF	TGTGCCAGCTCACCACCGGGGCTAGTCTACGAGCAGTACTTC
many	NA	TRBV19	TRBJ2-5	13	CASSATGGETQYF	TGTGCCAGTAGTGCGACAGGAGGAGAGACCCAGTACTTC
medium-sized	NA	TRBV10-3	TRBJ1-2	14	CAISPWGKNYGYTF	TGTGCCATCAGTCCATGGGGGAAGAACTATGGCTACACCTTC
many	NA	TRBV7-3	TRBJ2-5	14	CASSPKNAPETQYF	TGTGCCAGCAGTCCTAAAAACGCCCCGGAGACCCAGTACTTC
many	TRBD2	TRBV5-1	TRBJ2-5	14	CASSLEGLQETQYF	TGCGCCAGCAGCTTGGAGGGACTACAAGAGACCCAGTACTTC
many	NA	TRBV10-3	TRBJ1-4	15	CASRFGGATNEKLFF	TGTGCCAGCAGGTTTGGGGGCGCGACTAATGAAAAACTGTTTTTT
many	NA	TRBV9	TRBJ2-7	14	CASSPGEGIYEQYF	TGTGCCAGCAGCCCGGGTGAGGGTATCTACGAGCAGTACTTC
NA	NA	TRBV15	TRBJ1-5	16	CATSPTKSGNNQPQHF	TGTGCCACCAGCCCCACAAAGTCGGGGAACAATCAGCCCCAGCATTTT
NA	TRBD1	TRBV2	TRBJ1-5	20	CASSVSAEGQGAEGNQPQHF	TGTGCCAGCAGTGTCTCTGCAGAGGGACAGGGGGCTGAAGGCAATCAGCCCCAGCATTTT
NA	NA	TRBV2	TRBJ2-2	12	CASYHHTGELLF	TGTGCCAGCTATCATCACACCGGGGAGCTGCTTTTT
many	NA	TRBV14	TRBJ2-7	14	CASSQKGTVYEQYF	TGTGCCAGCAGCCAAAAAGGGACCGTCTACGAGCAGTACTTC
NA	NA	TRBV9	TRBJ1-2	13	CASSRALDSGNTF	TGTGCCAGCAGCAGGGCGCTCGACTCTGGAAACACCTTC
NA	NA	TRBV7-9	TRBJ1-1	13	CASIRQPNTEVFF	TGTGCCAGCATAAGACAGCCGAACACTGAAGTTTTCTTC
many	NA	TRBV29-1	TRBJ2-7	12	CSVRAGSHEQYF	TGCAGCGTTAGGGCAGGCTCCCACGAGCAGTACTTC
many	NA	TRBV7-9	TRBJ1-2	14	CASSLTGSAYGYTF	TGTGCCAGCAGCTTAACAGGGTCGGCTTATGGCTACACCTTC
NA	NA	TRBV15	TRBJ2-7	12	CATSRDTYEQYF	TGTGCCACCAGCAGAGATACCTACGAGCAGTACTTC
many	NA	TRBV2	TRBJ2-6	15	CASSFGGVGANVLTF	TGTGCCAGCAGCTTTGGAGGCGTTGGGGCCAACGTCCTGACTTTC
many	TRBD1	TRBV7-2	TRBJ2-5	14	CASSLATGAETQYF	TGTGCCAGCAGCTTAGCGACAGGGGCAGAGACCCAGTACTTC
once	TRBD2	TRBV14	TRBJ2-6	19	CASSQEGGAPSSGANVLTF	TGTGCCAGCAGCCAAGAGGGAGGGGCACCTAGCTCTGGGGCCAACGTCCTGACTTTC
NA	NA	TRBV20-1	TRBJ1-1	12	CSAASGGLGAFF	TGCAGTGCCGCGAGCGGGGGGCTAGGAGCTTTCTTT
NA	TRBD1	TRBV6-5	TRBJ2-7	15	CASSLAGTGELEQYF	TGTGCCAGCAGTTTAGCGGGGACAGGGGAACTGGAGCAGTACTTC
many	TRBD1	TRBV29-1	TRBJ2-1	10	CSAEGQEQFF	TGCAGCGCCGAGGGACAGGAGCAGTTCTTC
NA	TRBD2	TRBV10-3	TRBJ2-5	17	CAISTGGLAGVRETQYF	TGTGCCATCAGTACAGGGGGACTAGCGGGAGTCAGGGAGACCCAGTACTTC
few	TRBD1	TRBV5-8	TRBJ1-6	16	CASTHRGTGDDSPLHF	TGTGCCAGCACACACCGCGGGACAGGGGACGATTCACCCCTCCACTTT
few	NA	TRBV19	TRBJ2-1	18	CASSQSSLGGPLDNEQFF	TGTGCCAGTAGTCAATCCTCCCTCGGAGGACCCCTGGACAATGAGCAGTTCTTC
once	NA	TRBV28	TRBJ1-5	16	CASSLRGGGVYQPQHF	TGTGCCAGCAGTTTACGAGGCGGGGGGGTCTATCAGCCCCAGCATTTT
many	NA	TRBV2	TRBJ1-2	10	CASRPEVPTF	TGTGCCAGCAGGCCCGAGGTTCCGACCTTC